This TCR beta chain was captured by sequencing in a study of OX40 agonist ivuxolimab in advanced cancers. Study as a whole: Aged roughly 23 to 90 with a mean of 60 years, they were around 79% male. Patients with prior anti-PD-1, anti-PD-L1 or anti-CTLA-4 therapy were eligible; 35% to 50% had some. Partial responses occurred in three patients (one hepatocellular carcinoma, two cutaneous melanoma).

Study-wide points: Expansion of clones was among the lowest in partial responders at 0.1-3.0 mg/kg.

The length of the CDR3 is 15 residues. V was shortened by 0 bases and J by 4 bases, with 11 bases between the two germline ends. Germline CDR1 reads SGHDT; CDR2 reads YYEEEE. Produced via immunoSEQ multiplex PCR; TCRdb's table is partial and in-frame only. This table holds some 12,000 clones, about four fifths found once. To note about this clone: As yet, its antigen is unknown.

The source material was CD4+ or CD8+ T cells sorted from blood, sampled in a trial of the OX40 agonist ivuxolimab. J is TRBJ2-1 and V is TRBV5-6, with D unclear. The TCR originated in an adult with an advanced solid tumor such as melanoma, head and neck, liver or kidney cancer. CDR3 protein: CASSLDIRSYNEQFF. The DNA for the CDR3 is TGTGCCAGCAGCTTGGACATCCGCTCGTACAATGAGCAGTTCTTC. Looking up the rest from reference TRBV5-6 and TRBJ2-1 gives the full variable domain: DAGVTQSPTHLIKTRGQQVTLRCSPKSGHDTVSWYQQALGQGPQFIFQYYEEEERQRGNFPDRFSGHQFPNYSSELNVNALLLGDSALYLCASSLDIRSYNEQFFGPGTRLTVL.